The 2 T cell receptor beta chains presented below share a single source sample, sequenced in a study of CD8 T cells in ankylosing spondylitis. Study findings and constraints: Seemingly distinctive of ankylosing spondylitis blood was a TCR beta motif formed by eight highly homologous variants.

These receptors have no known antigen. In TCRdb, the 5' RACE reads were re-called with MiXCR into one record per CDR3 protein. The sample shows about 330,000 distinct CDR3 sequences, 7.5% to 9% of them seen only once. What was sequenced was blood, either unsorted or a sorted T cell fraction (not recorded which). The receptors here all came from a male donor with ankylosing spondylitis.

Many counts were recorded for this clonotype. The CDR3 spells CSVDLPSGDTEAFF. As DNA, the CDR3 is TGCAGCGTTGATTTACCATCAGGGGACACTGAAGCTTTCTTT. The chain joins TRBV29-1 to TRBJ1-1; possibly TRBD1 for D (6 bases). Per the germline V gene, CDR1 is SQVTM and CDR2 is ANQGSEA. This CDR3 region has 14 residues. The ends were cut back, 3 bases at V and 3 bases at J, with 14 bases in the middle.

The V call is TRBV27, the J call TRBJ2-1; 9 nucleotides line up with TRBD2. The V segment lost 1 base and the J segment 0 bases; nucleotides outside the gene matches: 10. The length of the CDR3 is 19 residues. Germline V gene lookup returns CDR1 MNHEY and CDR2 SMNVEV (reference sequence). The CDR3 sequence is CASSLFPPMTSGSYNEQFF. In DNA, the CDR3 is TGTGCCAGCAGTTTATTCCCTCCGATGACTAGCGGCTCCTACAATGAGCAGTTCTTC.